Listed below are T cell receptor beta chains from one sample, sequenced in a study of CD8+ T cells in alopecia areata. Assay: immunoSEQ multiplex PCR; the TCRdb copy retains only in-frame clones and omits some. Here the sample spans 150,000 to 200,000 clones, less than 65% being singletons. The input for sequencing was CD4+ T cells sorted from blood, taken at week 24, from a patient treated with tofacitinib. These receptors came from a human donor with alopecia areata. CDR3s include the opening cysteine and the closing phenylalanine or tryptophan. A D gene is named only where the DNA matches it firmly. The size entry is marked missing in some rows and otherwise reads once, few, many or a size class.

DNA	CDR3	D	size	V	J
TGCGCCAGCAGCCCCCGACTAGCGGGGGGGCACCAAGAGACCCAGTACTTC	CASSPRLAGGHQETQYF	TRBD2	-	TRBV5-1	TRBJ2-5
TGTGCCTGGAGTGTAACCCGGGGGCCTGGAAACACCATATATTTT	CAWSVTRGPGNTIYF	-	-	TRBV30	TRBJ1-3
TGTGCCTGGAGGGTGGAGACCCAGTACTTC	CAWRVETQYF	-	-	TRBV30	TRBJ2-5
TGCAGCGTGGGCCAGGGAGGGGGCACTGAAGCTTTCTTT	CSVGQGGGTEAFF	-	-	TRBV29-1	TRBJ1-1
TGTGCCAGCAGCTTGGACACCTCCTACAATGAGCAGTTCTTC	CASSLDTSYNEQFF	-	many	TRBV5-8	TRBJ2-1
TGTGCCAGCAGTTCCCATCAGTGGGCCGGGGAGCTGTTTTTT	CASSSHQWAGELFF	-	once	TRBV6-5	TRBJ2-2
TGTGCCAGCAGCGTTATGACAGGGATGGAGACCCAGTACTTC	CASSVMTGMETQYF	TRBD1	few	TRBV9	TRBJ2-5
TGTGCCAGCAGCCCAGAAGGGGGGACGGGAAGCACAGATACGCAGTATTTT	CASSPEGGTGSTDTQYF	-	-	TRBV7-8	TRBJ2-3
TGTGCCACCAGCAGAGACCGTATGGGCACTGAAGCTTTCTTT	CATSRDRMGTEAFF	-	-	TRBV15	TRBJ1-1
TGCAGTGCTAGAGATGAAAAACTGTTTTTT	CSARDEKLFF	-	few	TRBV20-1	TRBJ1-4
TGCGCCAGCAGCGGGGGGACTAGAGGCACAGATACGCAGTATTTT	CASSGGTRGTDTQYF	TRBD2	-	TRBV5-1	TRBJ2-3
TGTGCCAGCAGCTTAGACGTCGGCGAGCAGTACTTC	CASSLDVGEQYF	-	-	TRBV7-2	TRBJ2-7
TGCAGCGCCTGCGTAGCGGGGGGAAACACAGATACGCAGTATTTT	CSACVAGGNTDTQYF	TRBD2	-	TRBV29-1	TRBJ2-3
TGTGCCTGGAGGGCAGGCCTAGAAAAACTGTTTTTT	CAWRAGLEKLFF	-	-	TRBV30	TRBJ1-4
TGTGCCAGCAGTGACGGTGAACCCACCGGGGAGCTGTTTTTT	CASSDGEPTGELFF	-	-	TRBV25-1	TRBJ2-2